The next 14 T cell receptor beta chains were all read from a single sample in a study of blood T cell repertoires in COVID-19. TCRdb's copy holds only in-frame clones and misses some; the assay was immunoSEQ multiplex PCR. The table shows nearly 110,000 clones, with approximately 80% occurring only once. Sequenced material: peripheral blood. The receptors come from a woman aged 55-70 years with acute or convalescent COVID-19.

The chain couples TRBV5-4 to TRBJ2-5; D might be TRBD1 (6 bases). Germline loops: CDR1 SGHNT, CDR2 YYREEE (reference sequence). CDR3 size: 14 residues. V lost 0 bases and J lost 3, with 9 bases in between. For the CDR3, the DNA is TGTGCCAGCAGCTTGGCGGCAGGGGAAGAGACCCAGTACTTC. Protein sequence: CASSLAAGEETQYF.

The chain combines TRBV11-2 with TRBJ1-6; D is unresolved. Per germline, CDR1 SGHAT and CDR2 FQNNGV. With 1 base removed from V and 7 bases from J, the gap between germline ends came to 2 bases. This CDR3 region has 12 residues. The CDR3 DNA reads as TGTGCCAGCAGCTTAGTAAATTCACCCCTCCACTTT. This codes for CASSLVNSPLHF.

This clone was picked up one time. V and J are TRBV10-3 and TRBJ1-2; 8 bases are a match to TRBD1. This CDR3 contains 14 residues. The germline V gene encodes CDR1 ENHRY and CDR2 SYGVKD. V was pared by 10 bases and J by 1 base, with 8 bases of the junction left unmatched. The CDR3 DNA follows: TGTGCCACTACGACAGGGGACCGTAACTATGGCTACACCTTC. It is translated as CATTTGDRNYGYTF.

This chain joins TRBV15 and TRBJ2-5; 7 bases are a match to TRBD2. CDR1 and CDR2 (germline): LNHNV, YYDKDF (reference sequence). Trimming took 0 bases from V and 4 from J; bases not matched to a gene: 5. This CDR3 contains 15 residues. The chain's CDR3 is CATSRDRGEGETQYF. The CDR3, as DNA: TGTGCCACCAGCAGAGATCGAGGGGAGGGAGAGACCCAGTACTTC.

The chain uses TRBV7-2 and TRBJ2-3; 7 nucleotides line up with TRBD2. The trim removed 4 bases at V and 4 bases at J, leaving 5 bases unmatched. From germline, CDR1 is SGHTA and CDR2 FQGNSA. The CDR3 length is 14 residues. The CDR3, as DNA: TGTGCCAGCAGCTCAGGACTAGTTTCAGATACGCAGTATTTT. This sequence encodes CASSSGLVSDTQYF.

The CDR3 loop is CASSLAPNTEAFF. The CDR3, as DNA: TGTGCCAGCAGCTTGGCACCGAACACTGAAGCTTTCTTT. The chain combines TRBV7-7 with TRBJ1-1; D is uncertain. CDR1 SSHAT and CDR2 FNYEAQ come from the germline V gene (reference sequence). V gave up 3 bases and J gave up 1 base, with 6 bases separating them. CDR3 length: 13 amino acids.

This clone was observed a handful of times. The V and J genes are TRBV11-2 and TRBJ2-2, with 13 nucleotides matching TRBD2. Germline CDR1 SGHAT, CDR2 FQNNGV. V trimming: 5 bases; J trimming: 1 base; junction bases outside the gene matches: 1. The CDR3 loop spans 16 amino acids. CDR3 sequence (DNA): TGTGCCAGCAGCCGACTAGCGGGGGGGAACACCGGGGAGCTGTTTTTT. Encoded protein: CASSRLAGGNTGELFF.

There are many counts of this clone. The genes are TRBV6-4 and TRBJ2-3; 7 nucleotides align to TRBD2. Germline CDR1 and CDR2: MRHNA and SNTAGT. The V and J ends lost 0 bases and 3 bases, in that order; junction bases with no gene match: 6. This CDR3 has 16 residues. CDR3 sequence reads: CASSDSGGSGTDTQYF. The CDR3 bases are TGTGCCAGCAGTGACTCGGGGGGGAGCGGAACAGATACGCAGTATTTT.

The chain uses TRBV20-1 and TRBJ1-4, with unresolved D. The CDR3 is made up of 11 amino acids. V lost 3 bases, J lost 8 bases, and 7 bases lay in between. Germline V lookup: CDR1 DFQATT, CDR2 SNEGSKA (reference sequence). The CDR3, as DNA: TGCAGTGCTAGTACCGGGGAAAAACTGTTTTTT. Residues: CSASTGEKLFF.

The chain links TRBV4-2 to TRBJ2-5; 7 bases match TRBD2. From germline, CDR1 is LGHNA and CDR2 YNFKEQ. V was pared by 4 bases and J by 1 base, with 3 bases of the junction left unmatched. The CDR3 runs 14 residues. The CDR3 bases are TGTGCCAGCAGCCGCCCGGGGGGCCAAGAGACCCAGTACTTC. It codes for CASSRPGGQETQYF.

The chain recombines TRBV27 with TRBJ2-7, with TRBD2 as a possible D gene (6 bases). The V end lost 3 bases, the J end lost 6 bases, and 18 bases lay between the germline ends. The germline V gene has CDR1 MNHEY and CDR2 SMNVEV (reference sequence). CDR3 length: 15 residues. DNA of the CDR3: TGTGCCAGCAGTTTTGGGGGGTCTTACCCGGGCGAGCAGTACTTC. Translation: CASSFGGSYPGEQYF.

The chain couples TRBV6-5 to TRBJ2-4, with no clear D. The germline V and J ends were trimmed by 3 bases and 7 bases, with 4 bases remaining between them. CDR1 and CDR2 from the germline V gene are MNHEY and SVGAGI. CDR3 length equals 11 residues. For the CDR3, the DNA is TGTGCCAGCAGTTATCAGAACATTCAGTACTTC. As protein: CASSYQNIQYF.

The chain uses TRBV4-2 and TRBJ2-7; 8 bases are a match to TRBD2. CDR3 size: 15 residues. The V segment lost 4 bases and the J segment 6 bases; nucleotides outside the gene matches: 11. Germline CDR1 is LGHNA and CDR2 is YNFKEQ. In DNA, the CDR3 is TGTGCCAGCAGCCGAAATAGCGGGGAGAGGAGCGAGCAGTACTTC. This encodes CASSRNSGERSEQYF.

This clone was counted once. J is TRBJ2-7 and V is TRBV2, with D maybe TRBD1 (6 bases). CDR3 length equals 15 residues. Per germline, CDR1 SNHLY and CDR2 FYNNEI. The V and J ends lost 6 bases and 3 bases respectively, with 18 bases between them. CDR3 loop: CASRTGRDTSYEQYF. CDR3 bases: TGTGCCAGCAGAACAGGACGGGACACAAGCTACGAGCAGTACTTC.